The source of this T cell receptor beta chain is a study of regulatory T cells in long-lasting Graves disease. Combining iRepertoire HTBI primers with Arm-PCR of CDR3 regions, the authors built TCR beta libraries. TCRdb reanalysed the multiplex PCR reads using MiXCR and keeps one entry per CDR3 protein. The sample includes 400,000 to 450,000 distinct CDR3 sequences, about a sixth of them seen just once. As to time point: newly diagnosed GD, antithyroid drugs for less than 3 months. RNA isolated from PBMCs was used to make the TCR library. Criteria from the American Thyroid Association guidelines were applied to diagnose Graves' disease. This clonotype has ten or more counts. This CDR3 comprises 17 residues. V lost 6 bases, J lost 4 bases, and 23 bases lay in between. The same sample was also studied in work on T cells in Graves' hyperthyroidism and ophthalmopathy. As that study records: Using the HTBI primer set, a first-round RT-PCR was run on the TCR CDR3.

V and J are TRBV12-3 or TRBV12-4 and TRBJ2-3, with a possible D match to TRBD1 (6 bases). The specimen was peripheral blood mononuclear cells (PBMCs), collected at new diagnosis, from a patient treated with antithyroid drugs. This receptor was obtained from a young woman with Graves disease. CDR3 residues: CASRAGWAGQISDTQYF. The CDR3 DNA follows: TGTGCCAGCAGGGCCGGATGGGCCGGACAGATCTCAGATACGCAGTATTTT.